This T cell receptor (beta chain) was identified in a study of early T cells in non-severe SARS-CoV-2 infection. Unique molecular identifier tags were affixed to discrete cDNA molecules. Each CDR3 protein gets one entry after TCRdb re-called the 5' RACE reads with MiXCR. This sample yields about 80,000 distinct CDR3 sequences, of which less than 8% are seen a single time; about 7.5% belongs to the top ten. The germline gives CDR1 DFQATT, CDR2 SNEGSKA (reference sequence). The CDR3 is 12 residues long. The V and J ends lost 4 bases and 0 bases respectively, with 6 bases between them. The sample was whole blood. The chain links TRBV20-1 to TRBJ1-1; D remains unclear. The sequence was obtained from an adult who was a healthcare worker with PCR-confirmed SARS-CoV-2 infection or an uninfected control (not recorded which). The CDR3 nucleotides are TGCAGTGCTACATTTTTGAACACTGAAGCTTTCTTT. Encoded protein: CSATFLNTEAFF.